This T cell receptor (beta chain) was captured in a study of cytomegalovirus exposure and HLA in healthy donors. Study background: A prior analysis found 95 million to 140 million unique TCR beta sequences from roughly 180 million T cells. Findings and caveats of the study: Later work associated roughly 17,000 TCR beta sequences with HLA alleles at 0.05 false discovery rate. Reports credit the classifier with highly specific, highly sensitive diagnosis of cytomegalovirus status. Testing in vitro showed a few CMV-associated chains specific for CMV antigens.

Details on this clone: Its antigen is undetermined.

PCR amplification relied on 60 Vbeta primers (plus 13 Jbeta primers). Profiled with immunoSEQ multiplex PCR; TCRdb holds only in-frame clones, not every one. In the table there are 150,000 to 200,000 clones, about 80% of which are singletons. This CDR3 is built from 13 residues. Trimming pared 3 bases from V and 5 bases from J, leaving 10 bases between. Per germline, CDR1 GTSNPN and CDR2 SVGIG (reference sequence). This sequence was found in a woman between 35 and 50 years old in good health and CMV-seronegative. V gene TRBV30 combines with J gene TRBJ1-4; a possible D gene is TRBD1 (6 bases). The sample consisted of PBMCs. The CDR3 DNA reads TGTGCCTGGAGCGGACAGCAAAATGAAAAACTGTTTTTT. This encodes CAWSGQQNEKLFF.